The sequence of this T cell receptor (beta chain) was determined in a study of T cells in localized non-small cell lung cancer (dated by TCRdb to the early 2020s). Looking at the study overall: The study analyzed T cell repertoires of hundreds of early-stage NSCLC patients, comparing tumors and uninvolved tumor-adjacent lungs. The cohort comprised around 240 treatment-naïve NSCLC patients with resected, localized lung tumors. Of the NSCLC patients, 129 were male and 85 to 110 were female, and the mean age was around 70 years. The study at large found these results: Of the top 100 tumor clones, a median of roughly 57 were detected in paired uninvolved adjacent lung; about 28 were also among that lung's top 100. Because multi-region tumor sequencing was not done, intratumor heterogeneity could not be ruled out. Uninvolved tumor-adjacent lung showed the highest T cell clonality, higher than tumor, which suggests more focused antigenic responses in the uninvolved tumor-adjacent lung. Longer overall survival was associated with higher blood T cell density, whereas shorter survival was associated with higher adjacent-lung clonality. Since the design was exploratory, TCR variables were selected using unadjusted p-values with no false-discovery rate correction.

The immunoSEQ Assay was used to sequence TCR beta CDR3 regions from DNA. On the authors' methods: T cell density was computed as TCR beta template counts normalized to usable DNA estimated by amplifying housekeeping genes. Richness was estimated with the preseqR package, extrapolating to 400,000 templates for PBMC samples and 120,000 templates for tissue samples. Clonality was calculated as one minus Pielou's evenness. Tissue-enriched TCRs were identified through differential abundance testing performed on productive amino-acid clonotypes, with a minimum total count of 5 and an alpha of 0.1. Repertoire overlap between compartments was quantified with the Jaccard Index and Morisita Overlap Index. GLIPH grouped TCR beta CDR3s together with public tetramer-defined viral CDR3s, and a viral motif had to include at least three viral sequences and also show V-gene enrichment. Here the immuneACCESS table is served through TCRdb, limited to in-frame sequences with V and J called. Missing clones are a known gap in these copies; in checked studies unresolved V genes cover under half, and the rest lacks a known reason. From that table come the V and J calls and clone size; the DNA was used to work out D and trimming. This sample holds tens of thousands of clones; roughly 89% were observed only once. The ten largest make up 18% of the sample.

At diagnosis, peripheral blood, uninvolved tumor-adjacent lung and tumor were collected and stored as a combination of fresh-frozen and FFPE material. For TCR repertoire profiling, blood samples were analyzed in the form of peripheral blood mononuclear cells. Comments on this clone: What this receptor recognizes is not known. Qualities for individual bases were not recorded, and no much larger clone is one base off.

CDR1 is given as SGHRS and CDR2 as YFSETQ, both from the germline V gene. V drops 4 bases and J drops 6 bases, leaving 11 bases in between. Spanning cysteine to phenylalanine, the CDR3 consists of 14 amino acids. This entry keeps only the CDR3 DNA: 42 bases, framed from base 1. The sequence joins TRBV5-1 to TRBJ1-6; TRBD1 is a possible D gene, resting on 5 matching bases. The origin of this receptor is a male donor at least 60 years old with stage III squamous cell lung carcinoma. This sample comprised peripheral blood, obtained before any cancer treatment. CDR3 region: CASSVRDGNSPLHF. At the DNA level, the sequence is TGCGCCAGCAGCGTCCGGGACGGTAATTCACCCCTCCACTTT.